The 19 T cell receptor beta chains below come from one sample, sequenced in a study of spatial heterogeneity in lung cancer. A single record per CDR3 protein comes from TCRdb applying MiXCR to the 5' RACE reads. This table holds tens of thousands of distinct CDR3 sequences, 7% found once. The time point: sample taken at primary tumor resection. The sample was PBMCs, taken at surgery. These receptors were obtained from a male donor with early-stage non-small cell lung cancer.

The chain is built from TRBV2 and TRBJ1-5; D is possibly TRBD1 (5 bases). The length of the CDR3 is 16 residues. CDR1 is SNHLY and CDR2 is FYNNEI in the germline V gene. Trimming took off 8 bases at V and 3 bases at J, with 20 bases between the two ends. CDR3 residues: CASASMGPGPNQPQHF. In DNA form, the CDR3 reads TGTGCCAGCGCCTCTATGGGGCCCGGGCCCAATCAGCCCCAGCATTTT.

This clonotype was found many times. The J gene is TRBJ1-1, the V gene TRBV28, with a tentative D call TRBD1 (6 bases). The V end was cut by 2 bases, the J end by 7 bases, with 11 bases between. The CDR3 is 13 amino acids. Germline CDR1 is MDHEN and CDR2 is SYDVKM. CDR3 sequence reads: CASSLTQGYEAFF. The CDR3 nucleotides read TGTGCCAGCAGTTTAACACAGGGTTATGAAGCTTTCTTT.

The chain combines TRBV7-9 with TRBJ2-3; D is possibly TRBD2 (6 bases). The CDR3 has 14 residues. Looked up from germline, CDR1 is SEHNR and CDR2 is FQNEAQ (reference sequence). Trimming took 5 bases from V and 6 from J, leaving 15 bases between them. In DNA form, the CDR3 reads TGTGCCAGCAGCCCCAACCGGGACTCCGATACGCAGTATTTT. This translates into CASSPNRDSDTQYF.

This clonotype was seen at least ten times. The chain joins TRBV14 to TRBJ2-1; D is possibly TRBD2 (5 bases). Germline assignment: CDR1 SGHDN and CDR2 FVKESK. Trimming shortened V by 4 bases and J by 5 bases, and 9 bases separated the two germline ends. This CDR3 contains 13 residues. DNA for the CDR3: TGTGCCAGCAGCCCGGGGTCTCACAATGAGCAGTTCTTC. Translating it yields CASSPGSHNEQFF.

This clonotype has ten or more counts. V usage is TRBV5-4 and J usage is TRBJ1-2; no firm D call. The CDR3 covers 14 residues. The V end lost 4 bases, the J end lost 2 bases, and 12 bases lay between the germline ends. Germline V CDR1 and CDR2: SGHNT, YYREEE (reference sequence). CDR3 loop: CASSIESQNYGYTF. Written as DNA, the CDR3 is TGTGCCAGCAGCATCGAGAGTCAGAACTATGGCTACACCTTC. Drawing the rest from reference TRBV5-4 and TRBJ1-2, the complete variable domain is ETGVTQSPTHLIKTRGQQVTLRCSSQSGHNTVSWYQQALGQGPQFIFQYYREEENGRGNFPPRFSGLQFPNYSSELNVNALELDDSALYLCASSIESQNYGYTFGSGTRLTVV.

This clonotype was seen more than once but under ten times. The J gene is TRBJ1-1, the V gene TRBV12-3 or TRBV12-4, with 9 bases lining up with TRBD1. The CDR3 loop spans 13 amino acids. Trimming cost V 8 bases and J 5 bases; bases outside gene matches: 6. CDR3 loop: CASAGQGRTEAFF. Written as DNA, the CDR3 is TGTGCCAGCGCGGGACAGGGACGTACTGAAGCTTTCTTT.

This clonotype was seen at least ten times. The V and J genes are TRBV5-1 and TRBJ2-7; a weak D match, TRBD1 (6 bases). The CDR3 is made up of 15 amino acids. Trimming removed 0 bases from V and 2 bases from J, with 12 bases in between. Looked up from germline, CDR1 is SGHRS and CDR2 is YFSETQ. CDR3 loop: CASSLAGDNPYEQYF. In nucleotides, the CDR3 is TGCGCCAGCAGCTTGGCCGGGGACAATCCCTACGAGCAGTACTTC.

This clonotype has only a few counts. This chain joins TRBV18 and TRBJ2-3; possible D gene TRBD2, 6 bases. The V end was cut by 3 bases, the J end by 0 bases, with 16 bases between. CDR3 size: 17 residues. Germline V gene data show CDR1 as KGHSH and CDR2 as LQKENI. CDR3 in DNA: TGTGCCAGCTCACCTCGAAGGGCGGGAACTAGCACAGATACGCAGTATTTT. This gives the protein CASSPRRAGTSTDTQYF.

This clonotype was recorded a few times. The chain carries TRBV12-3 or TRBV12-4 and TRBJ2-1, with 9 bases identical to TRBD2. V lost 3 bases to trimming and J lost 5 bases; unmatched junction nucleotides: 8. The CDR3 has 16 residues. This CDR3 is CASSFPGLAPDNEQFF. The CDR3 DNA reads as TGTGCCAGCAGTTTCCCGGGACTAGCCCCCGACAATGAGCAGTTCTTC.

The gene calls are TRBV20-1 and TRBJ2-7; perhaps D is TRBD1 or TRBD2 (5 bases each). This CDR3 has 16 amino acids. The V gene lost 0 bases and the J gene lost 3 bases, with 18 bases spanning the gap. Germline values: CDR1 DFQATT, CDR2 SNEGSKA (reference sequence). CDR3 residues: CSARDKGSGSIYEQYF. The CDR3 nucleotides are TGCAGTGCTAGAGATAAGGGGAGCGGCAGTATCTACGAGCAGTACTTC.

The sample holds a few counts of this clonotype. The rearrangement links TRBV9 to TRBJ2-1; 14 bases line up with TRBD2. In germline, CDR1 is SGDLS, CDR2 YYNGEE. The J segment lost 6 bases and the V segment lost 4 bases, leaving 3 bases of the junction unmatched. This CDR3 comprises 15 residues. CDR3 region: CASSPGTSGSNEQFF. The DNA for the CDR3 is TGTGCCAGCAGCCCTGGGACTAGCGGGAGCAATGAGCAGTTCTTC.

This clonotype was picked up many times. This chain uses TRBV5-1 with TRBJ1-1; D unclear. The CDR3 loop spans 14 amino acids. Deletions cut 0 bases from V and 1 base from J, with 7 bases between. CDR1 is SGHRS, CDR2 YFSETQ, per germline. The CDR3 sequence: CASSLAQTNTEAFF. The DNA for the CDR3 is TGCGCCAGCAGCTTGGCACAGACGAACACTGAAGCTTTCTTT.

There are a few counts of this clonotype. The rearrangement joins TRBV14 to TRBJ2-3, with 8 bases lining up with TRBD1. Trimming removed 4 bases from V and 4 bases from J; junction bases left unmatched: 4. This CDR3 region has 14 residues. Germline values: CDR1 SGHDN, CDR2 FVKESK. In nucleotides, the CDR3 is TGTGCCAGCAGCCCCCGGACAGGGCCAGATACGCAGTATTTT. It encodes CASSPRTGPDTQYF.

This clonotype was observed many times. This chain connects TRBV9 to TRBJ2-7, with 8 bases fitting TRBD1. CDR1 is SGDLS, CDR2 YYNGEE, per germline. The CDR3 contains 15 residues. The ends lost 7 bases at V and 3 bases at J; junction bases unmatched: 12. CDR3 bases: TGTGCCAGCGCCGGCCGGGACAGGCCACTCTACGAGCAGTACTTC. This encodes CASAGRDRPLYEQYF.

This clonotype was seen a few times. The gene calls are TRBV4-3 and TRBJ1-5, with D maybe TRBD1 (5 bases). CDR1 and CDR2 (germline): LGHNA, YSLEER. The CDR3 contains 14 residues. Trimming shortened V by 7 bases and J by 0 bases, and 10 bases separated the two germline ends. The CDR3 DNA sequence: TGCGCCAGCAACACTACAGGTAGCAATCAGCCCCAGCATTTT. Encoded protein: CASNTTGSNQPQHF.

This clonotype was found many times. The CDR3 DNA reads TGCGCCACCTCCGCCGGGACAGGGGTGTCAAGTGAGCAGTTCTTC. This sequence encodes CATSAGTGVSSEQFF. The V and J genes are TRBV10-2 and TRBJ2-1, with 10 bases aligning to TRBD1. In germline, CDR1 is WSHSY, CDR2 SAAADI. V gave up 10 bases and J gave up 9 bases; unmatched junction bases: 15. The CDR3 runs to 15 residues.

This clonotype was seen a handful of times. The chain joins TRBV4-2 to TRBJ1-6, with 8 nucleotides matching TRBD1. Germline loops: CDR1 LGHNA, CDR2 YNFKEQ. The junction had 5 bases not matched to a gene; V was cut back by 4 bases and J by 6 bases. The CDR3 extends over 15 amino acids. In DNA form, the CDR3 reads TGTGCCAGCAGCCCAACGGGACAGGTTAATTCACCCCTCCACTTT. Protein product: CASSPTGQVNSPLHF.

This clonotype was picked up many times. The chain is built from TRBV10-2 and TRBJ1-1; no reliable D call. There are 11 residues in the CDR3. The V end was cut by 7 bases, the J end by 3 bases, with 6 bases between. Germline V CDR1 and CDR2: WSHSY, SAAADI. The CDR3 sequence is CASTDHTEAFF. CDR3 DNA sequence: TGCGCCAGCACGGACCACACTGAAGCTTTCTTT.

This clonotype was seen ten or more times. The chain joins TRBV20-1 to TRBJ1-6, with D hard to call. V shed 5 bases and J shed 10 bases, with 15 bases lying between them. This CDR3 comprises 13 residues. The germline V gene has CDR1 DFQATT and CDR2 SNEGSKA (reference sequence). The CDR3 DNA reads as TGCAGTGCTGGGGAGTATGTGGACTCACCCCTCCACTTT. It is translated as CSAGEYVDSPLHF.